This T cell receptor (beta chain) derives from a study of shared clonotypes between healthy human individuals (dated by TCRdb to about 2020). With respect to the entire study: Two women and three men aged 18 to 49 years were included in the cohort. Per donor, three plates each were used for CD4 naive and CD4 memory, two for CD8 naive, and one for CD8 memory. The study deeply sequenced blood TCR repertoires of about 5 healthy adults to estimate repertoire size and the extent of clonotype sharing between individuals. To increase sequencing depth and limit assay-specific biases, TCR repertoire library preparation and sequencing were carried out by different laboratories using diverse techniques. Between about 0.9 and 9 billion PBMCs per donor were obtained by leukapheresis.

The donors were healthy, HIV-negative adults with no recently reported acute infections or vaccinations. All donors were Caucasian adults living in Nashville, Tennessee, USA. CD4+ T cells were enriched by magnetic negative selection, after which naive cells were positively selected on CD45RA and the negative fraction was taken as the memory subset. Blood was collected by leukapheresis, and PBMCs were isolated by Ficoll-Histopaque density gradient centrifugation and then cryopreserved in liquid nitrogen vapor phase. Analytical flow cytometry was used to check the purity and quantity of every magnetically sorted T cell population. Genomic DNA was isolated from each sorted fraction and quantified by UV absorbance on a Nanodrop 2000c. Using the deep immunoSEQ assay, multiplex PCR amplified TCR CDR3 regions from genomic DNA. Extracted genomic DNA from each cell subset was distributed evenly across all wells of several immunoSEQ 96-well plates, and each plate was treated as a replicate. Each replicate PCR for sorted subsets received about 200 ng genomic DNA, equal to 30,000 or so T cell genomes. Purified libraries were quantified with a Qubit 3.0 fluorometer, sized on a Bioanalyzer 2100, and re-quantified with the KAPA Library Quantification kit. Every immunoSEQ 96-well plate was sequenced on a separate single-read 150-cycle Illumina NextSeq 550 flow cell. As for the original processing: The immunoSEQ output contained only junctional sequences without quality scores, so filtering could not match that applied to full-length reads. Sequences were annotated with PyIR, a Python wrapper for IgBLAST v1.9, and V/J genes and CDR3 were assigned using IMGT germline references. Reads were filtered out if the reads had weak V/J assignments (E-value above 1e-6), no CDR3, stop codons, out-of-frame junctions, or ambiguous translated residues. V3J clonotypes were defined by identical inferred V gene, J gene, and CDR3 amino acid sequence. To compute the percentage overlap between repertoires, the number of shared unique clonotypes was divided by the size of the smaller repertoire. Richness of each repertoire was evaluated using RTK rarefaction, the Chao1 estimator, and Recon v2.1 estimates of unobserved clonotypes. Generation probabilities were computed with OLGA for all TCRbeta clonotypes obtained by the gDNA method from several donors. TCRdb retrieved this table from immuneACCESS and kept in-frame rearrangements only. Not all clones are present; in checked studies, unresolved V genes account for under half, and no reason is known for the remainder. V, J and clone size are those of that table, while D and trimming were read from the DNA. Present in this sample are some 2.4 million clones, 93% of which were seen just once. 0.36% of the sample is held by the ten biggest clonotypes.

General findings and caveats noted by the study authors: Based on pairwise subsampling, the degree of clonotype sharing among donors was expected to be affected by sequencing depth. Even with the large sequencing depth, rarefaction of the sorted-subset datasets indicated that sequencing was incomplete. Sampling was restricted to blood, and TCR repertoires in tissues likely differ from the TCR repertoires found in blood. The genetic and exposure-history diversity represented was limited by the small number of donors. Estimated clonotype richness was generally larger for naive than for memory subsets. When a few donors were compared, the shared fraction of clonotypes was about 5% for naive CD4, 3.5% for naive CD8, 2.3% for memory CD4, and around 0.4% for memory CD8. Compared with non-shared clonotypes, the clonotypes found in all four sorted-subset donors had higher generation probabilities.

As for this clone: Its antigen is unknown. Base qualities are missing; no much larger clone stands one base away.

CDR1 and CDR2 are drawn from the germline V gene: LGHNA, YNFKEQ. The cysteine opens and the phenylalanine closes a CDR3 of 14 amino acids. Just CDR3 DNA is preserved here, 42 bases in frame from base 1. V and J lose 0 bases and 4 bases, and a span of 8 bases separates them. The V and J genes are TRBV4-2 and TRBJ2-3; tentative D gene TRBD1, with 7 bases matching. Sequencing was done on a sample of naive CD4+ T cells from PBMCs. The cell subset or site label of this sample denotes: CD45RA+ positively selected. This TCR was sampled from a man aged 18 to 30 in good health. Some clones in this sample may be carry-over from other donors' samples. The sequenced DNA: TGTGCCAGCAGCCAAGACAGGGGGGCAGATACGCAGTATTTT. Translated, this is CASSQDRGADTQYF.